Sequencing of this T cell receptor (beta chain) was carried out in a study of shared clonotypes between healthy human individuals. Whole-study context: There were three CD4 naive, three CD4 memory, two CD8 naive and one CD8 memory plates per donor.

The test was conducted at deep level. Under the authors' procedure: Junction-only immunoSEQ sequences carried no quality scores, so filtering differed. The method was immunoSEQ multiplex PCR; TCRdb's version includes in-frame clones alone and lacks a portion of them. V and J calls and clone size are copied from that table; D and trimming were computed from the DNA. Among over 2 million clones, approximately 94% were seen once, and the ten largest hold more than 0.95%. To note about this clone: Other DNA variants within this sample encode the same CDR3.

Per the germline V gene, CDR1 is SEHNR and CDR2 is FQNEAQ (reference sequence). The germline V and J ends were trimmed by 5 bases and 1 base, with 5 bases remaining between them. The CDR3 runs to 12 residues. Positive CCR7 selection of CD45RO-negative cells yielded the naive CD8 cells, and terminally differentiated effector memory CD45RA+ cells were excluded. Material: naive CD8+ T cells sorted from blood. This clonotype originated in a man between 18 and 35 years old in good health. This sequence joins TRBV7-9 and TRBJ1-1; tentative D call: TRBD1 (5 bases). The CDR3 nucleotides are TGTGCCAGCAGCAGGGGGAACACTGAAGCTTTCTTT. This gives the protein CASSRGNTEAFF.